This entry lists 20 T cell receptor beta chains sequenced from one sample in a study of T cells in Graves' hyperthyroidism and ophthalmopathy. TCR beta CDR3 sequences were amplified from RNA transcripts. The HTBI primer set served for first-round RT-PCR of the TCR CDR3. TCRdb ran MiXCR on the multiplex PCR reads and lists one entry per CDR3 protein. The sample has 490,000 or so distinct CDR3 sequences; over 45% are singletons. Sequencing was performed on peripheral blood or thyroid tissue (not recorded which). These receptors were obtained from an adult woman with Graves' disease, either hyperthyroidism or ophthalmopathy (not recorded which).

This clonotype has just a few counts. V usage is TRBV28 and J usage is TRBJ2-2; no firm D call. V was shortened by 7 bases and J by 2 bases, with 14 bases between the two germline ends. This CDR3 has 15 residues. Germline V gene sequence: CDR1 MDHEN, CDR2 SYDVKM. The CDR3 coding sequence is TGTGCCAGCACCCCCAATGATCTTAACACCGGGGAGCTGTTTTTT. Its translation is CASTPNDLNTGELFF.

This chain links TRBV20-1 with TRBJ2-7; D is uncertain. Germline V gene sequence: CDR1 DFQATT, CDR2 SNEGSKA (reference sequence). The V gene lost 3 bases and the J gene lost 2 bases, with 8 bases spanning the gap. CDR3 length: 12 amino acids. The CDR3: CSARIDAYEQYF. The CDR3 coding sequence is TGCAGTGCTAGGATCGACGCCTACGAGCAGTACTTC.

Comments on this clonotype: With a much larger clone just one base away, this may be a read error. V usage is TRBV20-1 and J usage is TRBJ2-7; 8 bases fit TRBD2. Germline loops: CDR1 DFQATT, CDR2 SNEGSKA (reference sequence). This CDR3 has 14 residues. The V gene end was trimmed by 6 bases and the J gene end by 3 bases; junction bases not matched to a gene: 10. Here the CDR3 reads CSAGLSGGNYEQYF. The CDR3 DNA reads as TGCAGTGCAGGGTTGAGCGGGGGAAACTACGAGCAGTACTTC.

This chain joins TRBV20-1 and TRBJ2-1, with 10 bases that match TRBD2. V trimming: 2 bases; J trimming: 6 bases; junction bases outside the gene matches: 4. The CDR3 totals 14 residues. Per the germline V gene, CDR1 is DFQATT and CDR2 is SNEGSKA (reference sequence). As DNA, the CDR3 is TGCAGTGCTAGAAAGCGGGAGGGGGCCAATGAGCAGTTCTTC. Translated: CSARKREGANEQFF.

This rearrangement joins TRBV7-6 to TRBJ2-1; D is uncertain. Germline V CDR1 and CDR2: SGHVS, FNYEAQ. CDR3 length: 15 amino acids. V lost 1 base and J 8 bases, leaving 15 bases between the germline ends. In nucleotides, the CDR3 is TGTGCCAGCAGCTTAGGACCCCTGGGTAGTCATGAGCAGTTCTTC. Protein product: CASSLGPLGSHEQFF.

The chain is built from TRBV5-1 and TRBJ1-4; D is unresolved. The CDR3 has 15 amino acids. The germline gives CDR1 SGHRS, CDR2 YFSETQ. V lost 8 bases, J lost 1 base, and 15 bases lay in between. CDR3 in DNA: TGCGCCAGTAAACCGACACAAGGAACTAATGAAAAACTGTTTTTT. It codes for CASKPTQGTNEKLFF.

The rearrangement links TRBV7-8 to TRBJ1-4; D is undetermined. Per germline, CDR1 SGHVS and CDR2 FQNEAQ. The CDR3 spans 13 residues. V lost 8 bases to trimming and J lost 0 bases, with 7 bases between them. The CDR3, as DNA: TGTGCCAGCGGACTTGCAACTAATGAAAAACTGTTTTTT. Amino acid sequence: CASGLATNEKLFF.

This clonotype occurred many times. The rearrangement uses TRBV12-3 or TRBV12-4 and TRBJ2-2, with TRBD2 identical over 11 bases. The CDR3 sequence is 15 residues long. V was pared by 6 bases and J by 4 bases, with 4 bases of the junction left unmatched. The CDR3 loop is CASSAGLAATGELFF. The CDR3 nucleotides read TGTGCCAGCAGCGCGGGACTAGCGGCCACCGGGGAGCTGTTTTTT.

In its sample, this clonotype was seen a few times. The chain has TRBV7-8 and TRBJ1-4; D is possibly TRBD1 (6 bases). CDR3 length: 15 residues. V gave up 5 bases and J gave up 8 bases, with 18 bases separating them. The germline V gene encodes CDR1 SGHVS and CDR2 FQNEAQ. The CDR3 spells CASSLPGQAEEKLFF. The CDR3 coding sequence is TGTGCCAGCAGCCTCCCGGGACAAGCGGAAGAAAAACTGTTTTTT.

This clonotype has ten or more counts. The chain joins TRBV5-8 to TRBJ1-2; TRBD1 matches at 7 bases. The CDR3 is 14 residues long. Germline-derived CDR1 and CDR2 are SGHTS and YDEGEE. J gave up 6 bases and V 7 bases, and 12 bases lay outside the gene matches. CDR3 loop: CASAEGATRNGYTF. In DNA, the CDR3 is TGTGCCAGCGCCGAGGGGGCCACCCGAAATGGCTACACCTTC.

This clonotype has a count of ten or more. The J gene is TRBJ2-5, the V gene TRBV4-1; maybe TRBD2 (6 bases). V was cut by 3 bases and J by 2 bases, with 13 bases left in between. This CDR3 is 15 amino acids long. The germline CDR1 and CDR2 sequences are MGHRA and YSYEKL. As DNA, the CDR3 is TGCGCCAGCAGCCAGGGCGGTGGGGGGCAAGAGACCCAGTACTTC. The encoded protein is CASSQGGGGQETQYF.

This clonotype was recorded at least ten times. The rearrangement uses TRBV2 and TRBJ2-7; D is perhaps TRBD2 (5 bases). Trimming pared 10 bases from V and 2 bases from J, leaving 21 bases between. CDR3 length: 15 residues. In germline, CDR1 is SNHLY, CDR2 FYNNEI. Written as DNA, the CDR3 is TGTGCCATCATTGGGTGGAGGTTCATAACCTACGAGCAGTACTTC. Amino acid sequence: CAIIGWRFITYEQYF.

The chain is built from TRBV29-1 and TRBJ2-5, with a tentative D call TRBD1 (6 bases). Germline assignment: CDR1 SQVTM and CDR2 ANQGSEA. V lost 6 bases and J lost 9, with 23 bases in between. This CDR3 is 14 amino acids long. CDR3 coding DNA: TGCAGCGTCAAGGACAGCAATAGCAATCAGCCCCAGTACTTC. Translated, it gives CSVKDSNSNQPQYF. Full variable domain (missing parts from reference TRBV29-1 and TRBJ2-5): SAVISQKPSRDICQRGTSLTIQCQVDSQVTMMFWYRQQPGQSLTLIATANQGSEATYESGFVIDKFPISRPNLTFSTLTVSNMSPEDSSIYLCSVKDSNSNQPQYFGPGTRLLVL.

At least ten counts were recorded for this clonotype. The chain recombines TRBV5-4 with TRBJ2-1, with TRBD2 matching over 7 bases. This CDR3 spans 15 amino acids. V dropped 0 bases and J dropped 4; count of bases not matched to a gene: 4. Germline-derived CDR1 and CDR2 are SGHNT and YYREEE (reference sequence). The chain's CDR3 is CASSLVAGAYNEQFF. The CDR3 DNA reads TGTGCCAGCAGCTTGGTAGCGGGTGCGTACAATGAGCAGTTCTTC.

This clonotype was observed at least ten times. This chain joins TRBV7-2 and TRBJ1-4; D ambiguous. V was clipped by 6 bases and J by 5 bases, with 16 bases between them. The CDR3 spans 15 residues. CDR1 is SGHTA, CDR2 FQGNSA, per germline. CDR3 in DNA: TGTGCCAGCAGTACTTTCGGGTGGGCGAATGAAAAACTGTTTTTT. Protein sequence: CASSTFGWANEKLFF.

This clonotype was observed a handful of times. The chain couples TRBV2 to TRBJ1-2; TRBD1 might be the D (5 bases). Trimming removed 5 bases from V and 8 bases from J, with 12 bases in between. The germline V gene encodes CDR1 SNHLY and CDR2 FYNNEI. CDR3 length equals 12 residues. The CDR3 sequence: CASSWDGGGYTF. CDR3 in DNA: TGTGCCAGCAGTTGGGACGGAGGAGGCTACACCTTC.

This clonotype appeared many times. The rearrangement uses TRBV5-1 and TRBJ2-7, with TRBD2 identical over 8 bases. Germline CDR1 and CDR2: SGHRS and YFSETQ. V lost 4 bases and J lost 1; bases outside the gene matches: 4. The CDR3 has 14 residues. The CDR3 DNA reads as TGCGCCAGCAGCGAGCGGGGGCCATCCTACGAGCAGTACTTC. Translating gives CASSERGPSYEQYF.

This clonotype was counted ten times or more. J is TRBJ1-2 and V is TRBV7-9; tentative D call: TRBD1 (6 bases). Trimming took off 5 bases at V and 8 bases at J, with 18 bases between the two ends. Per germline, CDR1 SEHNR and CDR2 FQNEAQ (reference sequence). The CDR3 has 14 amino acids. The CDR3, as DNA: TGTGCCAGCAGCAACGCGGTTGAGGGGGGCGGCTACACCTTC. This encodes CASSNAVEGGGYTF.

This clonotype occurred a few times. This chain connects TRBV28 to TRBJ2-2, with 8 nucleotides matching TRBD2. The CDR3 runs to 15 residues. In germline, CDR1 is MDHEN, CDR2 SYDVKM. V was pared by 4 bases and J by 6 bases, with 7 bases of the junction left unmatched. Here the CDR3 reads CASSSTGLVSGELFF. In DNA, the CDR3 is TGTGCCAGCAGTTCCACGGGACTAGTGTCCGGGGAGCTGTTTTTT.

The chain recombines TRBV7-8 with TRBJ1-5; no reliable D call. Germline values: CDR1 SGHVS, CDR2 FQNEAQ. CDR3 length equals 14 residues. V shed 0 bases and J shed 6 bases, with 9 bases lying between them. The CDR3 reads CASSLAGVSQPQHF. The CDR3 region has the DNA TGTGCCAGCAGCTTAGCCGGGGTATCTCAGCCCCAGCATTTT.